This T cell receptor beta chain was captured in a study of blood T cell repertoires in COVID-19. The overall study: The United States, Italy and Spain provided the acute and convalescent COVID-19 samples.

The CDR3 has 14 residues. V gave up 5 bases and J gave up 6 bases; unmatched junction bases: 6. The germline V gene encodes CDR1 SGHTA and CDR2 FQGTGA. The authors' processing: It was from reference gene primer amplification that nucleated cell counts were estimated. This table comes from immunoSEQ multiplex PCR, and its TCRdb copy is limited to in-frame clones, with some not included. V and J calls and clone size are those listed in that table; D and trimming were worked out from the DNA. The sample lists more than 100,000 clones; 60% to 85% were seen once. The sequence was collected from a man aged 65 to 79 with acute or convalescent COVID-19. The chain combines TRBV7-3 with TRBJ2-1, with 8 bases identical to TRBD2. Sequences were obtained from peripheral blood. The CDR3 nucleotides read TGTGCCAGCAGCGCAAGCGGGGGCCTCAATGAGCAGTTCTTC. Protein product: CASSASGGLNEQFF.